This entry is about one TCR beta chain. What it binds is unknown. This specimen belongs to a study of T cells in Graves' hyperthyroidism and ophthalmopathy. Study conclusions and caveats: Peripheral blood also featured most of the thyroid clonotypes expanded above 0.001.

There were TCR beta CDR3 regions amplified from RNA transcripts. Carried out on the TCR CDR3, a first-round RT-PCR used the HTBI primer set. TCRdb called the multiplex PCR reads again in MiXCR, with one record for every CDR3 protein. Found here are a few hundred thousand distinct CDR3 sequences, under 15% of them singletons; the top ten hold 30% to 35%. Across 18 months, stable Graves' hyperthyroidism was marked by no progression to ophthalmopathy. This CDR3 region has 15 residues. Germline V gives CDR1 SEHNR, CDR2 FQNEAQ (reference sequence). Trimming took 5 bases from V and 7 from J, leaving 20 bases between them.

The material sequenced was blood. The TCR was taken from a woman in her thirties with Graves' hyperthyroidism. The rearrangement uses TRBV7-9 and TRBJ1-1; tentatively, D is TRBD1 (6 bases). Here the CDR3 DNA reads TGTGCCAGCAGCGGATTTTTCGGGGGGCGCGGTGAAGCTTTCTTT. Amino acid sequence: CASSGFFGGRGEAFF.